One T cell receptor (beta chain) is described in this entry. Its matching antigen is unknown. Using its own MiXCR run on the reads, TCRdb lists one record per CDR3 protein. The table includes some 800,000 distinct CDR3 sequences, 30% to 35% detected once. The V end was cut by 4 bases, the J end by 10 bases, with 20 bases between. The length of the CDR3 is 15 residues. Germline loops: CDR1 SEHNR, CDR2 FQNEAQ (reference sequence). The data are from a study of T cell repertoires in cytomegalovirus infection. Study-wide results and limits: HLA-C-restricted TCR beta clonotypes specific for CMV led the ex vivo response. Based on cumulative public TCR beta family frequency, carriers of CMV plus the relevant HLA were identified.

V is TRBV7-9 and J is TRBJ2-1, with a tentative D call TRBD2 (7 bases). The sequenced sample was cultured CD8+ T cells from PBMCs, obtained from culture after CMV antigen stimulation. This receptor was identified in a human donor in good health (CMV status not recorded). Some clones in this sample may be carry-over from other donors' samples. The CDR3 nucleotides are TGTGCCAGCAGCTCCCTATTGGGGGGGCCTGTGGAGCAGTTCTTC. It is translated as CASSSLLGGPVEQFF.